These T cell receptor beta chains were read from a single sample in a study of a mutant IDH1 vaccine in newly diagnosed glioma. These receptors lack a known antigen. TCRdb's table, derived via immunoSEQ multiplex PCR, lists solely in-frame clones and lacks some. The profile shows approximately 58,000 clones, 75% to 90% of them singletons. Source: PBMCs, taken from a glioma patient whose treatment included an IDH1 peptide vaccine. These receptors were taken from a man in his thirties or forties with glioma. Each CDR3 is given with its conserved first and last residue. The D gene is left open where the match is weak.

v_gene	j_gene	d_gene	CDR3aa	CDR3nt
TRBV18	TRBJ2-3	TRBD2	CASSLVLAGADTQYF	TGTGCCAGCTCACTTGTCCTAGCGGGGGCAGATACGCAGTATTTT
TRBV7-9	TRBJ2-3	TRBD2	CASSLAFGGGSWDTQYF	TGTGCCAGCAGCCTCGCTTTTGGCGGGGGATCGTGGGATACGCAGTATTTT
TRBV27	TRBJ2-5	.	CASSYEFSYQETQYF	TGTGCCAGCAGTTATGAATTTTCGTACCAAGAGACCCAGTACTTC
TRBV18	TRBJ2-2	TRBD2	CASSPAGTRSTGELFF	TGTGCCAGCTCACCCGCCGGGACTAGATCGACCGGGGAGCTGTTTTTT
TRBV28	TRBJ2-3	.	CASSPRHLSTDTQYF	TGTGCCAGCAGTCCCCGACATCTTAGCACAGATACGCAGTATTTT
TRBV20-1	TRBJ2-2	.	CSAGNTGELFF	TGCAGTGCTGGAAACACCGGGGAGCTGTTTTTT
TRBV18	TRBJ1-5	.	CASSPRGLGGSNQPQHF	TGTGCCAGCTCACCCCGTGGATTGGGGGGAAGCAATCAGCCCCAGCATTTT
TRBV30	TRBJ1-5	.	CAWSHPYSNQPQHF	TGTGCCTGGAGTCATCCCTATAGCAATCAGCCCCAGCATTTT
TRBV7-9	TRBJ2-4	TRBD2	CASSPPGLADLKAKNIQYF	TGTGCCAGCTCCCCCCCTGGACTAGCGGACCTCAAAGCCAAAAACATTCAGTACTTC
TRBV5-1	TRBJ1-2	.	CASSLDSGYGYTF	TGCGCCAGCAGCCTCGACTCCGGTTATGGCTACACCTTC
TRBV5-1	TRBJ1-1	TRBD1	CASSLGTGTEAFF	TGCGCCAGCAGCCTTGGGACAGGAACTGAAGCTTTCTTT